The 21 T cell receptor beta chains presented below share a single source sample, sequenced in a study of molecular identifiers for immune sequencing clone quantification. From the PCR reads, TCRdb called clonotypes with MiXCR, one entry per CDR3 protein. This repertoire shows approximately 54,000 distinct CDR3 sequences, around 25% found once; its top ten account for around 1.8%. The sequenced material came from naive CD8+ T cells from blood, with Jurkat cell RNA spiked in. Subset meaning: FACS-sorted CD8+CD4-CCR7+CD45RA+ naive T cells. The receptors were sampled from a human donor in good health. Some libraries in this study had Jurkat cell RNA spiked in.

A word on this clonotype: No conserved phenylalanine or tryptophan is present at the end of the CDR3, so a read error is the likely explanation. The chain has TRBV4-2 and TRBJ2-7; D tentatively reads TRBD1 or TRBD2 (5 bases each). The CDR3 runs to 14 residues. The V and J ends lost 0 bases and 5 bases respectively, with 11 bases between them. CDR1 and CDR2 from the germline V gene are LGHNA and YNFKEQ. Here the CDR3 DNA reads TGTGCCAGCAGCCAAGAAACCGGGGCGGACGAGCAGTACATC. The encoded protein is CASSQETGADEQYI.

In regard to this clonotype: A read error is possible here, since a much larger clone lies one base away. The V and J genes are TRBV12-3 or TRBV12-4 and TRBJ1-2; unclear D gene. V was pared by 3 bases and J by 3 bases, with 11 bases between. This CDR3 is built from 14 residues. Here the CDR3 reads CASSLEPADYGYTF. Here the CDR3 DNA reads TGTGCCAGCAGTTTGGAGCCCGCTGACTATGGCTACACCTTC.

This clonotype was recorded at least ten times. The V and J genes are TRBV11-2 and TRBJ2-2; 9 nucleotides align to TRBD2. CDR1 is SGHAT, CDR2 FQNNGV, per germline. Losses at the gene ends were 3 bases for V and 2 bases for J; bases not matched to a gene: 10. There are 18 residues in the CDR3. The CDR3 loop is CASSFFPRLADNTGELFF. The CDR3 DNA reads as TGTGCCAGCAGCTTCTTTCCCCGACTAGCGGATAACACCGGGGAGCTGTTTTTT.

About this clonotype itself: One base away lies a much larger clone, so this may be a sequencing read error. Because it lacks the conserved phenylalanine or tryptophan at the end, this CDR3 is likely a read error. The rearrangement uses TRBV7-2 and TRBJ2-3; D is unresolved. The V gene's germline CDR1 is SGHTA and CDR2 FQGNSA. V lost 5 bases and J lost 5, with 17 bases in between. The CDR3 runs 15 residues. For the CDR3, the DNA is TGTGCCAGCAGCCTAACCGTTTTCGGTGGAGATACGCAGTATCTT. It codes for CASSLTVFGGDTQYL.

This clonotype was seen a single time. The junction departs from the called germline gene at one end, perhaps through a read error. The chain is built from TRBV9 and TRBJ1-3; no reliable D call. This CDR3 is 15 amino acids long. The V gene's germline CDR1 is SGDLS and CDR2 YYNGEE. For the CDR3, the DNA is TGTGCCAGCAGCCTAGATGTTTACTCTGGAAGCACCATATATTTT. Encoded protein: CASSLDVYSGSTIYF.

With respect to this clonotype: This could be a read error, since a much larger clone is one nucleotide away. This chain links TRBV6-5 with TRBJ2-3; 10 bases line up with TRBD2. Looked up from germline, CDR1 is MNHEY and CDR2 is SVGAGI. CDR3 length equals 15 residues. The CDR3 DNA is TGTGCCACCTTACAAGCGGGGGGGAGCACAGAAACGCAGTATTTT. Encoded protein: CATLQAGGSTETQYF.

This clonotype has ten or more counts. J is TRBJ2-5 and V is TRBV7-6, with D unresolved. The CDR3 spans 13 residues. Germline lookup yields CDR1 SGHVS and CDR2 FNYEAQ. The ends were cut back, 0 bases at V and 3 bases at J, with 5 bases in the middle. CDR3: CASSLANEETQYF. In nucleotides, the CDR3 is TGTGCCAGCAGCTTAGCTAATGAAGAGACCCAGTACTTC.

In regard to this clonotype: A much larger clone differs from this one at a single base, so this may be a read error. The rearrangement uses TRBV19 and TRBJ2-1; no clear D gene. V lost 1 base and J 6 bases, leaving 19 bases between the germline ends. Germline V gives CDR1 LNHDA, CDR2 SQIVND (reference sequence). The length of the CDR3 is 17 residues. CDR3 coding DNA: TGTGCCAGTAGTATAGGCCCCCCCGCTAGAAGGGTCAATGAGCAGTTCTTC. Translation gives CASSIGPPARRVNEQFF.

The table lists this clonotype with a count of one. Possible read error: a much larger clone is one base away. Since no conserved phenylalanine or tryptophan closes the CDR3, a read error is the likely cause. The chain employs TRBV4-1 and TRBJ2-1; 8 bases are a match to TRBD2. Looked up from germline, CDR1 is MGHRA and CDR2 is YSYEKL. This CDR3 has 15 amino acids. The V gene end was trimmed by 2 bases and the J gene end by 8 bases; junction bases not matched to a gene: 8. This chain's CDR3 is CASSQLILAEDEQFL. In DNA, the CDR3 is TGCGCCAGCAGCCAATTGATACTAGCGGAGGATGAGCAGTTCCTC.

This clonotype was detected a few times. The genes are TRBV2 and TRBJ1-3, with D uncertain. Between the trimmed V and J ends, which lost 2 bases and 0 bases, there was a span of 11 bases. Per the germline V gene, CDR1 is SNHLY and CDR2 is FYNNEI. The CDR3 length is 16 residues. CDR3 coding DNA: TGTGCCAGCAGTGAACCGGGATATTACTCTGGAAACACCATATATTTT. It encodes CASSEPGYYSGNTIYF.

A note on this clonotype: This may be a read error, as it is one base from a much larger clone. This chain connects TRBV3-1 to TRBJ1-5, with D hard to call. With 0 bases removed from V and 7 bases from J, the gap between germline ends came to 13 bases. There are 15 residues in the CDR3. Germline V gene lookup returns CDR1 LGHDT and CDR2 YNNKEL (reference sequence). The CDR3 DNA reads TGTGCCAGCAGCCAAGATCCCGGGGATAAACAGCCCCAGCATTTT. Amino acids: CASSQDPGDKQPQHF.

In its sample, this clonotype was seen once. Its ends do not fully match the called genes, so a read error is possible. The chain carries TRBV14 and TRBJ1-4; no definite D call. Germline assignment: CDR1 SGHDN and CDR2 FVKESK. CDR3 length: 14 residues. The CDR3 coding sequence is TGTGCCAGCAGCCCGGTCCCAGGCTACGAAAAACTGTTATTT. This encodes CASSPVPGYEKLLF.

This clonotype was counted between two and nine times. A read error may be the cause here, since a much bigger clone is one base away. The chain employs TRBV19 and TRBJ2-5, with 8 bases that match TRBD1. CDR1 LNHDA and CDR2 SQIVND come from the germline V gene (reference sequence). There are 12 residues in the CDR3. The CDR3 bases are TGTGTCAGTAGTCCAGGGGGCGGAACCCAGTACTTC. Amino acid sequence: CVSSPGGGTQYF. Variable domain in full (rest from reference TRBV19 and TRBJ2-5): DGGITQSPKYLFRKEGQNVTLSCEQNLNHDAMYWYRQDPGQGLRLIYYSQIVNDFQKGDIAEGYSVSREKKESFPLTVTSAQKNPTAFYLCVSSPGGGTQYFGPGTRLLVL.

There are many counts of this clonotype. The genes are TRBV2 and TRBJ2-7; the D gene could be TRBD1 or TRBD2 (7 bases each). This CDR3 is built from 13 residues. V lost 5 bases and J lost 3, with 11 bases in between. Germline CDR1 SNHLY, CDR2 FYNNEI. The CDR3 sequence is CASSTGEGYEQYF. In DNA, the CDR3 is TGTGCCAGCAGTACAGGGGAGGGCTACGAGCAGTACTTC.

This clonotype was counted between two and nine times. The gene calls are TRBV4-1 and TRBJ1-1; D is possibly TRBD1 (5 bases). The germline V and J ends were trimmed by 2 bases and 1 base, with 11 bases remaining between them. The CDR3 runs to 15 residues. Germline V gene data show CDR1 as MGHRA and CDR2 as YSYEKL. CDR3 sequence (DNA): TGCGCCAGCAGCCAATCGGGGGGTAGGAACACTGAAGCTTTCTTT. Residues: CASSQSGGRNTEAFF.

The rearrangement joins TRBV6-1 to TRBJ2-7, with D possibly being TRBD1 (6 bases). Germline CDR1 reads MNHNS; CDR2 reads SASEGT. CDR3 size: 14 residues. V lost 7 bases, J lost 0 bases, and 13 bases lay in between. The CDR3 spells CASTIDRTSYEQYF. The CDR3 DNA reads TGTGCCAGCACCATCGACAGGACCTCCTACGAGCAGTACTTC.

This clonotype has a count of ten or more. V and J are TRBV27 and TRBJ2-3; 16 positions match TRBD2. Germline V gives CDR1 MNHEY, CDR2 SMNVEV (reference sequence). The ends lost 4 bases at V and 0 bases at J; junction bases unmatched: 16. The CDR3 consists of 22 residues. The CDR3 here is CASSSGTSGGARIVLSTDTQYF. CDR3 DNA: TGTGCCAGCAGTTCGGGGACTAGCGGGGGGGCCCGAATTGTCCTAAGCACAGATACGCAGTATTTT.

In this sample, this clonotype turned up many times. The chain has TRBV5-1 and TRBJ2-3; no definite D call. This CDR3 has 11 residues. Germline loops: CDR1 SGHRS, CDR2 YFSETQ. Trimming removed 3 bases from V and 2 bases from J, with 1 base in between. CDR3 DNA: TGCGCCAGCAGCTCCACAGATACGCAGTATTTT. It is translated as CASSSTDTQYF. Using reference TRBV5-1 and TRBJ2-3 for the parts outside the CDR3, the full variable domain is KAGVTQTPRYLIKTRGQQVTLSCSPISGHRSVSWYQQTPGQGLQFLFEYFSETQRNKGNFPGRFSGRQFSNSRSEMNVSTLELGDSALYLCASSSTDTQYFGPGTRLTVL.

In the case of this clonotype: A read error is possible here, since a much larger clone lies one base away. The chain has TRBV6-2 or TRBV6-3 and TRBJ2-7, with unresolved D. With 8 bases removed from V and 5 bases from J, the gap between germline ends came to 22 bases. The CDR3 is 15 amino acids. Germline V gives CDR1 MNHEY, CDR2 SVGEGT. CDR3 coding DNA: TGTGCCAGCTCCCTATCGGAAACATTATACAACGAGCAGTACTTC. This codes for CASSLSETLYNEQYF.

This clonotype was seen repeatedly, ten times or more. The chain couples TRBV5-6 to TRBJ2-7, with a tentative D call TRBD1 (5 bases). V lost 1 base and J 3 bases, leaving 8 bases between the germline ends. The V gene's germline CDR1 is SGHDT and CDR2 YYEEEE. The CDR3 sequence is 13 residues long. The CDR3 DNA reads as TGTGCCAGCAGCTTGACAGGTTTCTACGAGCAGTACTTC. Its translation is CASSLTGFYEQYF.

This clonotype is deemed medium-sized. The chain uses TRBV5-1 and TRBJ1-1; D possibly corresponds to TRBD1 (5 bases). The CDR3 contains 11 residues. The V end was cut by 0 bases, the J end by 8 bases, with 5 bases between. Germline-derived CDR1 and CDR2 are SGHRS and YFSETQ. The CDR3 nucleotides are TGCGCCAGCAGCTTGGGGGGCGAAGCTTTCTTT. Translated, it gives CASSLGGEAFF.